Each of the 6 T cell receptor beta chains below was sequenced from the same sample in a study of T-cell reconstitution after alpha-beta-depleted transplantation in children. Unique molecular identifiers were incorporated when the TCRbeta library was constructed. MiXCR was run by TCRdb on the PCR reads, yielding one entry per CDR3 protein. Seen here are roughly 300,000 distinct CDR3 sequences, approximately 10% observed once, and the top ten hold 23%. The material was peripheral blood, obtained 180 days after TCRalphabeta/CD19-depleted stem cell transplant. These receptors were taken from a male patient between 2 and 10 years old who had a stem cell transplant for chronic granulomatous disease, so the T cells may come from the graft donor.

This clonotype has a count of ten or more. This sequence joins TRBV20-1 and TRBJ2-5; 9 bases line up with TRBD1. With V trimmed by 1 base and J by 3 bases, 0 bases remained unmatched. The CDR3 runs to 13 residues. Germline V gives CDR1 DFQATT, CDR2 SNEGSKA (reference sequence). CDR3 residues: CSARGDREETQYF. The CDR3 DNA sequence: TGCAGTGCTAGAGGGGACAGGGAAGAGACCCAGTACTTC.

As to this clonotype: A much larger clone is a single base away; this may be a read error. The CDR3 here is CARSWSSYNEQFF. The CDR3 nucleotides read TGTGCCCGTAGCTGGAGTTCGTACAATGAGCAGTTCTTC. The chain has TRBV19 and TRBJ2-1; D gene uncertain. The germline CDR1 and CDR2 sequences are LNHDA and SQIVND (reference sequence). The CDR3 loop spans 13 amino acids.

This clonotype was counted many times. This sequence joins TRBV28 and TRBJ1-4; the D gene is possibly TRBD1 (6 bases). The germline V gene encodes CDR1 MDHEN and CDR2 SYDVKM. V shed 6 bases and J shed 8 bases, with 16 bases lying between them. This CDR3 spans 14 amino acids. In nucleotides, the CDR3 is TGTGCCAGCAGGGTGACAGGTGGTAACGAAAAACTGTTTTTT. Translating gives CASRVTGGNEKLFF.

This clonotype was recorded many times. The chain combines TRBV7-2 with TRBJ2-2, with 8 bases fitting TRBD2. The CDR3 spans 16 residues. CDR1 is SGHTA, CDR2 FQGNSA, per germline. The V segment lost 2 bases and the J segment 3 bases; nucleotides outside the gene matches: 5. The CDR3 DNA reads as TGTGCCAGCAGCTTATACAGCGGGAGCCACACCGGGGAGCTGTTTTTT. This codes for CASSLYSGSHTGELFF.

This clonotype was observed at least ten times. The chain recombines TRBV5-1 with TRBJ2-7; 7 nucleotides line up with TRBD1. The CDR3 covers 13 residues. The junction had 3 bases not matched to a gene; V was cut back by 3 bases and J by 3 bases. CDR1 is SGHRS and CDR2 is YFSETQ in the germline V gene. The CDR3 protein is CASSSGQFYEQYF. CDR3 bases: TGCGCCAGCAGCTCGGGACAGTTCTACGAGCAGTACTTC.

The CDR3 loop is CASSQLAGSTDTQYF. DNA for the CDR3: TGTGCCAGCAGCCAACTAGCGGGAAGCACAGATACGCAGTATTTT. The rearrangement joins TRBV3-1 to TRBJ2-3; 9 bases are shared with TRBD2. CDR1 and CDR2 (germline): LGHDT, YNNKEL (reference sequence). V was clipped by 2 bases and J by 0 bases; unmatched bases: 0. This CDR3 region has 15 residues.